This entry lists 26 T cell receptor beta chains sequenced from one sample in a study of T-cell memory formation after mild COVID-19. TCRdb independently ran MiXCR on the 5' RACE reads; one entry per CDR3 protein. The sample comprises 450,000 to 650,000 distinct CDR3 sequences, about a fifth of which are singletons, and approximately 8% rests with the top ten. The sample was PBMCs or a T cell subset sorted from them (not recorded which). These TCRs come from an adult woman who had mild COVID-19 (a few samples of this study predate the infection). Cell type and time point are not known.

This clonotype turned up a few times. The chain uses TRBV5-5 and TRBJ2-7, with 8 positions matching TRBD1. Germline assignment: CDR1 SGHKS and CDR2 YYEKEE (reference sequence). Germline trimming cut 4 bases from V and 3 bases from J; bases unmatched to any gene: 9. The CDR3 is 15 amino acids. The CDR3 sequence: CASSRLDRANYEQYF. Written as DNA, the CDR3 is TGTGCCAGCAGCCGCCTGGACAGGGCCAACTACGAGCAGTACTTC.

This clonotype showed up just a few times. As DNA, the CDR3 is TGTGCCAGCAGCTTCTTAGCGGATAGCACAGATACGCAGTATTTT. Protein sequence: CASSFLADSTDTQYF. The chain recombines TRBV7-3 with TRBJ2-3; TRBD2 is a possible D gene (6 bases). The CDR3 consists of 15 residues. V lost 3 bases to trimming and J lost 0 bases, with 10 bases between them. Looked up from germline, CDR1 is SGHTA and CDR2 is FQGTGA.

The chain carries TRBV5-1 and TRBJ2-3; 10 nucleotides line up with TRBD2. V was clipped by 4 bases and J by 4 bases; unmatched bases: 9. Germline lookup yields CDR1 SGHRS and CDR2 YFSETQ. This CDR3 is 16 amino acids long. In nucleotides, the CDR3 is TGCGCCAGCAGCGTTCCAGGGACTAGCGCTCCAGATACGCAGTATTTT. Its translation: CASSVPGTSAPDTQYF.

This clonotype was counted between two and nine times. The V and J genes are TRBV5-1 and TRBJ1-4; D is unclear. V was shortened by 1 base and J by 5 bases, with 6 bases between the two germline ends. The CDR3 consists of 13 residues. The germline V gene has CDR1 SGHRS and CDR2 YFSETQ. The CDR3 loop is CASSLWQNEKLFF. The CDR3 DNA sequence: TGCGCCAGCAGCTTGTGGCAGAATGAAAAACTGTTTTTT.

V gene TRBV30 combines with J gene TRBJ1-1; D possibly corresponds to TRBD1 (5 bases). Germline CDR1 and CDR2: GTSNPN and SVGIG (reference sequence). The CDR3 is 12 residues long. Trimming stripped 4 bases from V and 4 bases from J, with 10 bases between. The CDR3 DNA reads TGTGCCTGGACCCCCGGGGGCACTGAAGCTTTCTTT. It codes for CAWTPGGTEAFF.

CDR3 region: CASSQDRGLGNTEAFF. The CDR3 DNA is TGCGCCAGCAGCCAGGATCGAGGGTTAGGGAACACTGAAGCTTTCTTT. The chain couples TRBV4-1 to TRBJ1-1, with D unclear. Germline assignment: CDR1 MGHRA and CDR2 YSYEKL. There are 16 residues in the CDR3. The V end lost 3 bases, the J end lost 1 base, and 15 bases lay between the germline ends.

Only a few counts were recorded for this clonotype. In DNA form, the CDR3 reads TGCGCCAGCAGCTTGACCGCGGGAGTGAGTCAAGAGACCCAGTACTTC. Protein: CASSLTAGVSQETQYF. The rearrangement joins TRBV5-1 to TRBJ2-5; 7 bases match TRBD2. Germline V lookup: CDR1 SGHRS, CDR2 YFSETQ. The J segment lost 2 bases and the V segment lost 1 base, leaving 8 bases of the junction unmatched. The CDR3 is 16 residues long.

This clonotype was seen a few times. The chain employs TRBV5-4 and TRBJ1-4; a weak D match, TRBD1 (6 bases). Between the trimmed V and J ends, which lost 3 bases and 5 bases, there was a span of 14 bases. CDR3 length: 15 amino acids. Germline CDR1 and CDR2: SGHNT and YYREEE (reference sequence). The DNA of the CDR3 is TGTGCCAGCAGCTCGGGGGGCAGGCCGAATGAAAAACTGTTTTTT. Its translation: CASSSGGRPNEKLFF.

The chain employs TRBV7-8 and TRBJ2-7; D is undetermined. V was cut by 4 bases and J by 2 bases, with 15 bases left in between. Germline V gene lookup returns CDR1 SGHVS and CDR2 FQNEAQ. The CDR3 is 15 amino acids. In DNA form, the CDR3 reads TGTGCCAGCAGCTCAACCTTCCTGGGCGCCTACGAGCAGTACTTC. Translation: CASSSTFLGAYEQYF. Supplemented by reference TRBV7-8 and TRBJ2-7, the full variable domain reads GAGVSQSPRYKVAKRGQDVALRCDPISGHVSLFWYQQALGQGPEFLTYFQNEAQLDKSGLPSDRFFAERPEGSVSTLKIQRTQQEDSAVYLCASSSTFLGAYEQYFGPGTRLTVT.

The rearrangement uses TRBV7-2 and TRBJ1-2; weak D call: TRBD1 (6 bases). This CDR3 contains 15 residues. Trimming shortened V by 1 base and J by 4 bases, and 13 bases separated the two germline ends. CDR1 and CDR2 (germline): SGHTA, FQGNSA. Written as DNA, the CDR3 is TGTGCCAGCAGCTTAGATTCAGGGGACGGCTATGGCTACACCTTC. Protein sequence: CASSLDSGDGYGYTF.

This clonotype showed up just a few times. The chain couples TRBV6-2 or TRBV6-3 to TRBJ2-3, with TRBD2 matching over 8 bases. The germline V gene encodes CDR1 MNHEY and CDR2 SVGEGT. The CDR3 covers 15 residues. Germline trimming cut 6 bases from V and 6 bases from J; bases unmatched to any gene: 11. The DNA of the CDR3 is TGTGCCAGCAGACAAGCGGGAGCAGGTGGGGATACGCAGTATTTT. Translation gives CASRQAGAGGDTQYF.

This clonotype has ten or more counts. This chain uses TRBV29-1 with TRBJ2-7, with TRBD1 as a possible D gene (6 bases). CDR3 size: 12 residues. Germline CDR1 and CDR2: SQVTM and ANQGSEA. Trimming stripped 6 bases from V and 0 bases from J, with 9 bases between. DNA of the CDR3: TGCAGCGTCCGGGACAACTCCTACGAGCAGTACTTC. Its protein is CSVRDNSYEQYF.

The chain has TRBV27 and TRBJ1-1, with 10 bases lining up with TRBD1. The J segment lost 6 bases and the V segment lost 6 bases, leaving 7 bases of the junction unmatched. The germline gives CDR1 MNHEY, CDR2 SMNVEV (reference sequence). This CDR3 spans 14 amino acids. This CDR3 reads CASRRQGAQAEAFF. Written as DNA, the CDR3 is TGTGCCAGCAGGAGACAGGGGGCGCAGGCTGAAGCTTTCTTT.

This clonotype was seen only a few times. This chain uses TRBV2 with TRBJ2-3, with D possibly matching TRBD1 (6 bases). There are 11 residues in the CDR3. Between the trimmed V and J ends, which lost 6 bases and 8 bases, there was a span of 9 bases. Germline V CDR1 and CDR2: SNHLY, FYNNEI. The CDR3 DNA reads TGTGCCAGCAGGGACAGTCCTACGCAGTATTTT. Translated: CASRDSPTQYF. Combining the CDR3 with reference TRBV2 and TRBJ2-3 gives the whole variable domain EPEVTQTPSHQVTQMGQEVILRCVPISNHLYFYWYRQILGQKVEFLVSFYNNEISEKSEIFDDQFSVERPDGSNFTLKIRSTKLEDSAMYFCASRDSPTQYFGPGTRLTVL.

This clonotype was recorded a few times. V usage is TRBV6-2 or TRBV6-3 and J usage is TRBJ2-7, with 12 bases identical to TRBD2. The CDR3 covers 21 residues. CDR1 is MNHEY and CDR2 is SVGEGT in the germline V gene. V was pared by 0 bases and J by 2 bases, with 17 bases of the junction left unmatched. CDR3 in amino acids: CASSYSTGLLRTSGKAYEQYF. The DNA for the CDR3 is TGTGCCAGCAGTTACTCGACAGGTTTGTTAAGGACTAGCGGGAAAGCCTACGAGCAGTACTTC.

This clonotype has more than one count but fewer than ten. The chain recombines TRBV12-5 with TRBJ2-5, with no clear D. CDR1 and CDR2 (germline): LGHNT, FRNRAP. Trimming removed 0 bases at V and 4 bases at J, with 9 bases between. This CDR3 contains 14 residues. Written as DNA, the CDR3 is TGTGCTAGTGGTTTGGTCCCCTCCGGAGAGACCCAGTACTTC. Its translation is CASGLVPSGETQYF.

A few counts support this clonotype. The chain couples TRBV5-6 to TRBJ2-7, with D hard to call. This CDR3 region has 13 residues. CDR1 SGHDT and CDR2 YYEEEE come from the germline V gene. V lost 4 bases, J lost 5 bases, and 13 bases lay in between. The CDR3 reads CASSEQSRDEQYF. The CDR3 DNA reads TGTGCCAGCAGCGAACAATCCCGGGACGAGCAGTACTTC.

This chain joins TRBV5-1 and TRBJ2-1; the D gene is possibly TRBD1 (6 bases). The V end was cut by 5 bases, the J end by 6 bases, with 15 bases between. The CDR3 has 14 residues. CDR1 is SGHRS, CDR2 YFSETQ, per germline. The chain's CDR3 is CASSYRDGFNEQFF. CDR3 coding DNA: TGCGCCAGCAGTTACAGGGATGGGTTCAATGAGCAGTTCTTC. The whole variable domain, remainder taken from reference TRBV5-1 and TRBJ2-1, is KAGVTQTPRYLIKTRGQQVTLSCSPISGHRSVSWYQQTPGQGLQFLFEYFSETQRNKGNFPGRFSGRQFSNSRSEMNVSTLELGDSALYLCASSYRDGFNEQFFGPGTRLTVL.

This clonotype was detected a few times. This chain connects TRBV6-6 to TRBJ2-1; the D gene is possibly TRBD1 (6 bases). The CDR3 is made up of 11 amino acids. The ends were cut back, 7 bases at V and 12 bases at J, with 13 bases in the middle. The germline V gene has CDR1 MNHNY and CDR2 SVGAGI (reference sequence). The CDR3 sequence is CASTQGPAQFF. In nucleotides, the CDR3 is TGTGCCAGCACGCAGGGGCCGGCGCAGTTCTTC.

As DNA, the CDR3 is TGTGCCAGCAGTGGGGGACTACCCGGAGATGAGCAGTTCTTC. As protein: CASSGGLPGDEQFF. The gene calls are TRBV2 and TRBJ2-1, with 7 nucleotides matching TRBD2. V trimming: 4 bases; J trimming: 8 bases; junction bases outside the gene matches: 8. Germline loops: CDR1 SNHLY, CDR2 FYNNEI. The CDR3 spans 14 residues.

The J gene is TRBJ2-7, the V gene TRBV28; D is perhaps TRBD1 or TRBD2 (5 bases each). The V end was cut by 6 bases, the J end by 7 bases, with 19 bases between. This CDR3 has 14 amino acids. Germline V gives CDR1 MDHEN, CDR2 SYDVKM. DNA for the CDR3: TGTGCCAGCAGGCCCTGGACGGGACCTAGTGAGCAGTACTTC. The encoded protein is CASRPWTGPSEQYF.

The rearrangement links TRBV5-1 to TRBJ2-1, with 7 nucleotides matching TRBD2. The V gene end was trimmed by 2 bases and the J gene end by 4 bases; junction bases not matched to a gene: 3. The CDR3 totals 14 residues. CDR1 is SGHRS and CDR2 is YFSETQ in the germline V gene. CDR3 sequence reads: CASSLGLGYNEQFF. CDR3 in DNA: TGCGCCAGCAGCTTAGGACTAGGATACAATGAGCAGTTCTTC.

This chain links TRBV24-1 with TRBJ2-5; D ambiguous. Germline V CDR1 and CDR2: KGHDR, SFDVKD. The CDR3 totals 14 residues. V shed 4 bases and J shed 5 bases, with 13 bases lying between them. The CDR3 DNA follows: TGTGCCACCAGTGACCCAGAAAGCCGGGAGACCCAGTACTTC. Its translation: CATSDPESRETQYF.

This chain connects TRBV7-9 to TRBJ2-4; a possible D gene is TRBD1 (6 bases). V was trimmed by 6 bases and J by 0 bases, leaving 15 bases between them. CDR1 and CDR2 (germline): SEHNR, FQNEAQ (reference sequence). The CDR3 consists of 16 residues. CDR3 in DNA: TGTGCCAGCAGTATTATGACAGGTCTAGCCAAAAACATTCAGTACTTC. Its translation: CASSIMTGLAKNIQYF.

This clonotype was detected only a few times. This sequence joins TRBV7-8 and TRBJ1-5; D not resolved. Trimming stripped 5 bases from V and 11 bases from J, with 16 bases between. Germline V lookup: CDR1 SGHVS, CDR2 FQNEAQ. This CDR3 is 13 amino acids long. This CDR3 is CASSLYMGKSQHF. CDR3 coding DNA: TGTGCCAGCAGCCTCTACATGGGAAAGTCCCAGCATTTT. Complete variable domain (other parts from reference TRBV7-8 and TRBJ1-5): GAGVSQSPRYKVAKRGQDVALRCDPISGHVSLFWYQQALGQGPEFLTYFQNEAQLDKSGLPSDRFFAERPEGSVSTLKIQRTQQEDSAVYLCASSLYMGKSQHFGDGTRLSIL.

The chain employs TRBV20-1 and TRBJ1-1; D gene unclear. The length of the CDR3 is 12 residues. Looked up from germline, CDR1 is DFQATT and CDR2 is SNEGSKA (reference sequence). The V gene lost 5 bases and the J gene lost 6 bases, with 13 bases spanning the gap. CDR3 residues: CSAYPAGPEAFF. Here the CDR3 DNA reads TGCAGTGCTTATCCCGCTGGACCTGAAGCTTTCTTT.